These T cell receptor beta chains were read from a single sample in a study of shared clonotypes between healthy human individuals. Here immunoSEQ multiplex PCR was the method, and the copy in TCRdb shows in-frame clones only, minus some. The sample yields some 2,000,000 clones, approximately 96% seen once. Specimen: naive CD4+ T cells sorted from blood. The receptors derive from a young man in good health. CDR3s include the opening cysteine and the closing phenylalanine or tryptophan. A D gene is named only where the DNA matches it firmly. Where a row states a size, it is once, few, many or the class of an expanded clone; other rows omit it.

TRBD1	TRBV19	17	-	TRBJ1-1	TGTGCCAGTAGGAATTCCGGGACAGGCCGTACCGGTCGCGAAGCTTTCTTT	CASRNSGTGRTGREAFF
TRBD1	TRBV5-6	14	-	TRBJ1-1	TGTGCCAGCAGCCCTCTGGACAGGGAAGCTGAAGCTTTCTTT	CASSPLDREAEAFF
TRBD1	TRBV7-9	15	-	TRBJ2-3	TGTGCCAGCAGCCTTAGGACAGGGATAGAAGATACGCAGTATTTT	CASSLRTGIEDTQYF
-	TRBV11-2	14	-	TRBJ2-5	TGTGCCAGCAGCTTAGGCCAGACCCAAGAGACCCAGTACTTC	CASSLGQTQETQYF
TRBD2	TRBV18	16	-	TRBJ2-2	TGTGCCAGCTCACCACTGCGAACTAGCGGGCACGGGGAGCTGTTTTTT	CASSPLRTSGHGELFF
-	TRBV28	13	-	TRBJ2-5	TGTGCCAGCAGTGTACTAGCCGGTGAGACCCAGTACTTC	CASSVLAGETQYF
-	TRBV5-1	15	-	TRBJ1-5	TGCGCCAGCAGCAAGGATGCAGGGGAGGGTCAGCCCCAGCATTTT	CASSKDAGEGQPQHF
TRBD2	TRBV10-3	16	-	TRBJ2-5	TGTGCCATCAGTGCCTCTAGCGGGGGGGCCTTTGAGACCCAGTACTTC	CAISASSGGAFETQYF
-	TRBV7-2	11	-	TRBJ1-2	TGTGCCAGCAGCTCTCAATATGGCTACACCTTC	CASSSQYGYTF
-	TRBV6-5	14	-	TRBJ1-4	TGTGCCAGCAGTTACTCGGAAGCGGGCGAAAAACTGTTTTTT	CASSYSEAGEKLFF
-	TRBV5-1	15	-	TRBJ1-4	TGCGCCAGCAGCAAGGACGGCGGGACTAATGAAAAACTGTTTTTT	CASSKDGGTNEKLFF
TRBD1	TRBV5-1	14	-	TRBJ1-6	TGCGCCAGCAGCTCAGGGACAGTAGGTTCACCCCTCCACTTT	CASSSGTVGSPLHF
-	TRBV11-2	13	-	TRBJ1-1	TGTGCCAGCAGCTTCACCAAGGGGAGTGAAGCTTTCTTT	CASSFTKGSEAFF
TRBD2	TRBV18	17	once	TRBJ2-3	TGTGCCAGCTCACCAACTCTAGCTCGGGGGGGCACAGATACGCAGTATTTT	CASSPTLARGGTDTQYF
TRBD2	TRBV9	18	-	TRBJ2-7	TGTGCCAGCAGCGTAGCGGATAGCGGGGGGCCAGCTTCCTACGAGCAGTACTTC	CASSVADSGGPASYEQYF
-	TRBV2	14	-	TRBJ2-5	TGTGCCAGCAGTGATCTTAGGACAGTGGAGACCCAGTACTTC	CASSDLRTVETQYF
-	TRBV25-1	13	-	TRBJ2-2	TGTGCCAGCACGGGTATGGTGAACGGGGAGCTGTTTTTT	CASTGMVNGELFF
-	TRBV7-9	16	-	TRBJ2-1	TGTGCCAGCAGCCTAACCCGGGACGGAGTCTACAATGAGCAGTTCTTC	CASSLTRDGVYNEQFF
-	TRBV7-2	15	-	TRBJ2-1	TGTGCCAGCAGCTTAACCCCCTTCTCCTACAATGAGCAGTTCTTC	CASSLTPFSYNEQFF
TRBD2	TRBV6-5	16	-	TRBJ2-1	TGTGCCAGCAGTTCCCCCGGGACTACCACCTTACATGAGCAGTTCTTC	CASSSPGTTTLHEQFF
TRBD1	TRBV5-1	15	-	TRBJ1-5	TGCGCCAGCAGCCAGACCGGGACAGGGTCCCAGCCCCAGCATTTT	CASSQTGTGSQPQHF
TRBD1	TRBV28	15	once	TRBJ2-5	TGTGCCAGCAGCCCCCGGACAGGGGTATGGGAGACCCAGTACTTC	CASSPRTGVWETQYF
TRBD2	TRBV27	14	-	TRBJ2-7	TGTGCCAGCAGCCCTTTAGCGGGAGTCTACGAGCAGTACTTC	CASSPLAGVYEQYF
TRBD2	TRBV2	15	-	TRBJ2-1	TGTGCCAGCACTACTAAGGGGACTAGGGGCAATGAGCAGTTCTTC	CASTTKGTRGNEQFF
-	TRBV14	12	-	TRBJ1-4	TGTGCCAGCAGCCTACTAACAGGAAAACTGTTTTTT	CASSLLTGKLFF
TRBD1	TRBV7-6	18	-	TRBJ2-3	TGTGCCAGCGGGATCATCCGACAGGGTGCATTGGGCACAGATACGCAGTATTTT	CASGIIRQGALGTDTQYF